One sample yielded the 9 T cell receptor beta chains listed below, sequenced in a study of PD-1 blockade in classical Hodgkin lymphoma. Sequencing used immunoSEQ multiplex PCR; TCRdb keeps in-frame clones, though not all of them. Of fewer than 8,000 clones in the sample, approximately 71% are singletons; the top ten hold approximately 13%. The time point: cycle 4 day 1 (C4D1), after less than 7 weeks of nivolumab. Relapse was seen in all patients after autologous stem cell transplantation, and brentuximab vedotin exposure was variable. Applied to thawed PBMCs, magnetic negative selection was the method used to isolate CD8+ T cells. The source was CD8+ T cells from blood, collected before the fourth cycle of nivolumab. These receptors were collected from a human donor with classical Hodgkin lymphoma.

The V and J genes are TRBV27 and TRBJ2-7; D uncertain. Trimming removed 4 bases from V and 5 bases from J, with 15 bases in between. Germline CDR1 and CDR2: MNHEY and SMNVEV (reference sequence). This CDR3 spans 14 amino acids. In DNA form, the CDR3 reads TGTGCCAGCAGTTCCCTAGTGGGGAAACACGAGCAGTACTTC. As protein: CASSSLVGKHEQYF.

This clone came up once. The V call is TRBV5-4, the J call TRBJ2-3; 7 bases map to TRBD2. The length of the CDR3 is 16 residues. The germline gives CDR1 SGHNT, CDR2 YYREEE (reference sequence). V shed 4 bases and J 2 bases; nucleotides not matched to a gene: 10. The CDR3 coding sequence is TGTGCCAGCAGCCTGTTTGGGGGGGGGAACACAGATACGCAGTATTTT. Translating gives CASSLFGGGNTDTQYF.

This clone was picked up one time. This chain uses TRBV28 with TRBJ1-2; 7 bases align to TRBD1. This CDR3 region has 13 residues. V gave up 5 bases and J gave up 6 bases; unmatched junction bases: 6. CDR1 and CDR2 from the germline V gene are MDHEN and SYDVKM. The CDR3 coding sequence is TGTGCCAGCAGTACGGCACAGGGGCATGGCTACACCTTC. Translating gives CASSTAQGHGYTF.

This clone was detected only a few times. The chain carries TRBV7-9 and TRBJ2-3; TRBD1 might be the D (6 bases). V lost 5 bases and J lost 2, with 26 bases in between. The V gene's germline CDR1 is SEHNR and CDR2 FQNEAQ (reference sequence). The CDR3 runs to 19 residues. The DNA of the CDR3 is TGTGCCAGCAGCCCAAGAAGCCACCGGGACACCCCGTTCACAGATACGCAGTATTTT. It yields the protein CASSPRSHRDTPFTDTQYF.

The CDR3 sequence is CASSRGSAGYTF. For the CDR3, the DNA is TGTGCCAGCAGTAGGGGATCGGCCGGCTACACCTTC. The J gene is TRBJ1-2, the V gene TRBV27; D might be TRBD1 (5 bases). Trimming pared 5 bases from V and 8 bases from J, leaving 12 bases between. The CDR3 is made up of 12 amino acids. The germline V gene encodes CDR1 MNHEY and CDR2 SMNVEV (reference sequence).

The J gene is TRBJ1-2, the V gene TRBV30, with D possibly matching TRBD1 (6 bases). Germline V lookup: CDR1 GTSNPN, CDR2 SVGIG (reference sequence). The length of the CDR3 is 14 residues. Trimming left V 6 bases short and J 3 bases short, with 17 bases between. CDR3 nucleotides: TGTGCCTGCTTTCTCGGGGGGGGCGACTATGGCTACACCTTC. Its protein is CACFLGGGDYGYTF.

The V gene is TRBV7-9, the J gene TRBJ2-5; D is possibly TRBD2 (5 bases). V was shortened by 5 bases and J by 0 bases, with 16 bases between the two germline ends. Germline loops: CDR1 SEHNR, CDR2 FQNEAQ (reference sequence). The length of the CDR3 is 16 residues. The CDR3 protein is CASSARGKVDQETQYF. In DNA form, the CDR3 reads TGTGCCAGCAGCGCCCGGGGAAAGGTGGACCAAGAGACCCAGTACTTC.

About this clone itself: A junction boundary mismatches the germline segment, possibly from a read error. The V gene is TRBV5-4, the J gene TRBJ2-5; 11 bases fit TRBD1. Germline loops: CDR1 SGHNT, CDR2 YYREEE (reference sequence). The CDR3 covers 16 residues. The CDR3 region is CASSQDPGQGEETQYF. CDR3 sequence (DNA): TGCGCCAGCAGCCAAGATCCGGGACAGGGGGAAGAGACCCAGTACTTC.

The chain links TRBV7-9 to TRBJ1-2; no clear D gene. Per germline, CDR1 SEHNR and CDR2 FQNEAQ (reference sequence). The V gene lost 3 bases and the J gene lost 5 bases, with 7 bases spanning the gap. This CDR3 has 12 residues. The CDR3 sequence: CASSLGGYGYTF. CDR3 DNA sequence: TGTGCCAGCAGCTTGGGCGGTTATGGCTACACCTTC.